The 17 T cell receptor beta chains below were found in one sample sequenced in a study of blood T cell repertoires in COVID-19. The repertoire was sequenced with immunoSEQ multiplex PCR; TCRdb's copy has only in-frame clones and lacks some. The sample contains around 170,000 clones, around 80% of which appear only once. Sequenced sample: PBMCs or T cells enriched from blood (not recorded which). Receptor source: a man in his fifties or sixties who had recovered from COVID-19.

The chain carries TRBV29-1 and TRBJ2-3; 8 bases are shared with TRBD1. With 4 bases clipped from V and 4 bases from J, the junction kept 4 bases outside the gene matches. Germline values: CDR1 SQVTM, CDR2 ANQGSEA. The CDR3 length is 13 residues. Written as DNA, the CDR3 is TGCAGCGTTGGGCAGGGGGCTTCAGATACGCAGTATTTT. Translating gives CSVGQGASDTQYF.

The V gene is TRBV15, the J gene TRBJ1-2, with D maybe TRBD1 (5 bases). The CDR3 totals 14 residues. Trimming removed 0 bases at V and 2 bases at J, with 7 bases between. Germline CDR1 is LNHNV and CDR2 is YYDKDF (reference sequence). In nucleotides, the CDR3 is TGTGCCACCAGCAGAGATCCAGGGAACTATGGCTACACCTTC. As protein: CATSRDPGNYGYTF. The whole variable domain, remainder taken from reference TRBV15 and TRBJ1-2, is DAMVIQNPRYQVTQFGKPVTLSCSQTLNHNVMYWYQQKSSQAPKLLFHYYDKDFNNEADTPDNFQSRRPNTSFCFLDIRSPGLGDTAMYLCATSRDPGNYGYTFGSGTRLTVV.

V gene TRBV5-1 combines with J gene TRBJ2-7; 11 nucleotides agree with TRBD2. V trimming: 2 bases; J trimming: 6 bases; junction bases outside the gene matches: 10. This CDR3 has 16 residues. Looked up from germline, CDR1 is SGHRS and CDR2 is YFSETQ. The CDR3 loop reads CASSFLAGGLTGEQYF. The CDR3 bases are TGCGCCAGCAGCTTTCTAGCGGGGGGACTCACTGGCGAGCAGTACTTC. The full variable domain, completed using reference TRBV5-1 and TRBJ2-7, is KAGVTQTPRYLIKTRGQQVTLSCSPISGHRSVSWYQQTPGQGLQFLFEYFSETQRNKGNFPGRFSGRQFSNSRSEMNVSTLELGDSALYLCASSFLAGGLTGEQYFGPGTRLTVT.

The rearrangement joins TRBV6-5 to TRBJ1-6; TRBD1 agrees at 10 bases. Germline CDR1 reads MNHEY; CDR2 reads SVGAGI. Losses at the gene ends were 5 bases for V and 10 bases for J; bases not matched to a gene: 5. The CDR3 extends over 14 amino acids. CDR3 coding DNA: TGTGCCAGCAGTCCGACAGGGGGCTACTCACCCCTCCACTTT. This codes for CASSPTGGYSPLHF.

This chain uses TRBV19 with TRBJ2-1; 10 bases map to TRBD2. CDR1 is LNHDA and CDR2 is SQIVND in the germline V gene (reference sequence). The junction had 16 bases not matched to a gene; V was cut back by 8 bases and J by 15 bases. The length of the CDR3 is 14 residues. The CDR3 loop reads CASATERGGRLLFF. CDR3 DNA: TGTGCCAGTGCAACCGAGCGGGGGGGCCGTCTTCTGTTCTTC.

V usage is TRBV2 and J usage is TRBJ2-7, with TRBD1 matching over 7 bases. Germline lookup yields CDR1 SNHLY and CDR2 FYNNEI. This CDR3 is built from 15 residues. The trim removed 3 bases at V and 3 bases at J, leaving 8 bases unmatched. Written as DNA, the CDR3 is TGTGCCAGCAGTGAGGGGCAGGGGGAATTCTACGAGCAGTACTTC. It translates to CASSEGQGEFYEQYF.

The chain employs TRBV5-6 and TRBJ1-5; 8 nucleotides line up with TRBD1. The germline CDR1 and CDR2 sequences are SGHDT and YYEEEE. The CDR3 is 17 residues long. Losses at the gene ends were 3 bases for V and 4 bases for J; bases not matched to a gene: 12. CDR3 residues: CASSWWRQGARNQPQHF. The DNA of the CDR3 is TGTGCCAGCAGCTGGTGGCGCCAGGGGGCGCGGAATCAGCCCCAGCATTTT.

The chain carries TRBV7-9 and TRBJ2-1; no clear D gene. Trimming removed 1 base from V and 5 bases from J, with 6 bases in between. The CDR3 is 13 amino acids. Germline CDR1 is SEHNR and CDR2 is FQNEAQ (reference sequence). As DNA, the CDR3 is TGTGCCAGCAGCTTAGTTCCTCACAATGAGCAGTTCTTC. This gives the protein CASSLVPHNEQFF.

J is TRBJ1-2 and V is TRBV7-2, with D unclear. The CDR3 length is 13 residues. V lost 1 base and J 4 bases, leaving 7 bases between the germline ends. The germline gives CDR1 SGHTA, CDR2 FQGNSA. The CDR3 loop is CASSLGWPYGYTF. CDR3 in DNA: TGTGCCAGCAGCTTAGGTTGGCCCTATGGCTACACCTTC.

For this clone: This CDR3 is also generated by other DNA sequences in the sample. This chain connects TRBV28 to TRBJ1-5; 8 bases fit TRBD1. This CDR3 has 12 amino acids. Trimming cost V 8 bases and J 4 bases; bases outside gene matches: 1. Germline V gene data show CDR1 as MDHEN and CDR2 as SYDVKM. CDR3 sequence: CASRQGNQPQHF. The DNA of the CDR3 is TGTGCCAGCCGACAGGGGAATCAGCCCCAGCATTTT.

The V and J genes are TRBV10-3 and TRBJ1-1; 8 bases map to TRBD1. The germline CDR1 and CDR2 sequences are ENHRY and SYGVKD. J was trimmed by 1 base and V by 6 bases; bases with no gene match: 4. The CDR3 length is 14 residues. CDR3 loop: CAIRPQGGNTEAFF. In DNA form, the CDR3 reads TGTGCCATCAGACCACAGGGGGGGAACACTGAAGCTTTCTTT.

This clone has a count of ten or more. This chain connects TRBV30 to TRBJ1-6; no definite D call. Germline V gives CDR1 GTSNPN, CDR2 SVGIG (reference sequence). Trimming took off 3 bases at V and 0 bases at J, with 6 bases between the two ends. The length of the CDR3 is 14 residues. The CDR3 spells CAWSRSSYNSPLHF. For the CDR3, the DNA is TGTGCCTGGAGCCGGAGCTCCTATAATTCACCCCTCCACTTT. Using reference TRBV30 and TRBJ1-6 for the parts outside the CDR3, the full variable domain is SQTIHQWPATLVQPVGSPLSLECTVEGTSNPNLYWYRQAAGRGLQLLFYSVGIGQISSEVPQNLSASRPQDRQFILSSKKLLLSDSGFYLCAWSRSSYNSPLHFGNGTRLTVT.

The V call is TRBV19, the J call TRBJ2-7, with a tentative D call TRBD1 (5 bases). Trimming removed 4 bases from V and 4 bases from J, with 11 bases in between. The CDR3 sequence is 13 residues long. CDR1 and CDR2 from the germline V gene are LNHDA and SQIVND (reference sequence). The CDR3 DNA sequence: TGTGCCAGTAGTACCCCGGCAGGGTACGAGCAGTACTTC. It is translated as CASSTPAGYEQYF.

V and J are TRBV18 and TRBJ1-6, with 9 bases fitting TRBD1. CDR1 is KGHSH and CDR2 is LQKENI in the germline V gene. The CDR3 length is 14 residues. Trimming cost V 5 bases and J 7 bases; bases outside gene matches: 3. The CDR3 bases are TGTGCCAGCTCAGAGGACAGGGGCAATTCACCCCTCCACTTT. Amino acids: CASSEDRGNSPLHF.

The chain employs TRBV19 and TRBJ1-2; 7 positions match TRBD1. Germline V lookup: CDR1 LNHDA, CDR2 SQIVND (reference sequence). The CDR3 is made up of 15 amino acids. Unmatched junction bases numbered 9, after V lost 0 bases and J lost 8 bases. CDR3 in DNA: TGTGCCAGTAGTATAGATACAGGGGAATCACGGGGCTACACCTTC. This gives the protein CASSIDTGESRGYTF.

V gene TRBV4-1 combines with J gene TRBJ1-4; D ambiguous. The V end lost 4 bases, the J end lost 5 bases, and 5 bases lay between the germline ends. The CDR3 sequence is 12 residues long. Looked up from germline, CDR1 is MGHRA and CDR2 is YSYEKL. The CDR3 is CASSPTNEKLFF. CDR3 sequence (DNA): TGCGCCAGCAGCCCTACCAATGAAAAACTGTTTTTT.

The V and J genes are TRBV7-8 and TRBJ1-2; 8 bases are a match to TRBD1. The CDR3 covers 13 residues. Losses at the gene ends were 4 bases for V and 11 bases for J; bases not matched to a gene: 9. Germline V lookup: CDR1 SGHVS, CDR2 FQNEAQ. Written as DNA, the CDR3 is TGTGCCAGCAGCTCCCAGGACAGGGTTGGGTACACCTTC. It codes for CASSSQDRVGYTF.